Shown below are 16 T cell receptor beta chains from a single sample sequenced in a study of CD8+ T cells in alopecia areata. After isolation, RNA underwent reverse transcription to generate cDNA as the sequencing template. Clones were read by immunoSEQ multiplex PCR, and TCRdb kept only the in-frame ones, dropping some. The data hold some 120,000 clones, with 45% to 60% observed a single time. The sample was CD4+ T cells sorted from blood, taken at week 0. Receptors were obtained from a human donor with alopecia areata.

The rearrangement uses TRBV25-1 and TRBJ2-1; D may be TRBD2 (5 bases). There are 16 residues in the CDR3. V lost 5 bases to trimming and J lost 3 bases, with 17 bases between them. Germline V gene data show CDR1 as MGHDK and CDR2 as SYGVNS. The CDR3 spells CASSSDTSKIYNEQFF. CDR3 DNA sequence: TGTGCCAGCAGTAGCGACACTAGTAAAATCTACAATGAGCAGTTCTTC.

J is TRBJ1-1 and V is TRBV5-4; D is unresolved. V was pared by 10 bases and J by 3 bases, with 19 bases between. The germline V gene has CDR1 SGHNT and CDR2 YYREEE (reference sequence). This CDR3 is 14 amino acids long. CDR3 sequence (DNA): TGTGCCGGCACCCAAGATATGGGAGACACTGAAGCTTTCTTT. It encodes CAGTQDMGDTEAFF.

This sequence joins TRBV6-6 and TRBJ1-2; 8 nucleotides agree with TRBD1. The CDR3 runs 15 residues. V was pared by 6 bases and J by 3 bases, with 9 bases of the junction left unmatched. CDR1 is MNHNY and CDR2 is SVGAGI in the germline V gene (reference sequence). The CDR3: CASRTPGQAYYGYTF. The CDR3, as DNA: TGTGCCAGCAGAACGCCGGGACAGGCTTACTATGGCTACACCTTC.

The genes are TRBV5-1 and TRBJ1-1; TRBD1 matches at 9 bases. The CDR3 is 17 amino acids. Trimming removed 4 bases from V and 1 base from J; junction bases left unmatched: 11. In germline, CDR1 is SGHRS, CDR2 YFSETQ. In DNA, the CDR3 is TGCGCCAGCAGCCTGAGCCCCAGGACAGGGGCGAACACTGAAGCTTTCTTT. Its protein is CASSLSPRTGANTEAFF.

This clone appeared once. This chain uses TRBV30 with TRBJ1-5; TRBD1 matches at 7 bases. This CDR3 region has 13 residues. Trimming took 5 bases from V and 5 from J; bases not matched to a gene: 6. Looked up from germline, CDR1 is GTSNPN and CDR2 is SVGIG (reference sequence). CDR3 amino acids: CAWGEGADQPQHF. The CDR3 DNA is TGTGCCTGGGGAGAGGGGGCAGATCAGCCCCAGCATTTT.

The chain couples TRBV23-1 to TRBJ1-4; TRBD1 aligns across 7 bases. TRBV23-1 is an open reading frame whose function is uncertain. CDR3 size: 14 residues. Trimming removed 8 bases from V and 5 bases from J; junction bases left unmatched: 8. The DNA of the CDR3 is TGCGCCAGCGGCCCGGGACAGAAGAATGAAAAACTGTTTTTT. Encoded protein: CASGPGQKNEKLFF.

V and J are TRBV2 and TRBJ1-6, with 7 bases identical to TRBD1. There are 14 residues in the CDR3. Germline CDR1 and CDR2: SNHLY and FYNNEI. V trimming: 5 bases; J trimming: 7 bases; junction bases outside the gene matches: 5. CDR3 in amino acids: CASSPRDRNSPLHF. In nucleotides, the CDR3 is TGTGCCAGCAGTCCCCGGGACAGAAATTCACCCCTCCACTTT.

The rearrangement links TRBV27 to TRBJ2-7; TRBD1 matches 7 bases. Per germline, CDR1 MNHEY and CDR2 SMNVEV (reference sequence). The CDR3 is 15 residues long. With V trimmed by 5 bases and J by 0 bases, 7 bases remained unmatched. CDR3 sequence reads: CASSPRTGFSYEQYF. CDR3 DNA: TGTGCCAGCAGTCCGCGGACAGGATTCTCCTACGAGCAGTACTTC.

The chain links TRBV6-5 to TRBJ2-5; TRBD1 might be the D (7 bases). Germline V CDR1 and CDR2: MNHEY, SVGAGI. CDR3 length: 14 amino acids. V shed 4 bases and J shed 7 bases, with 16 bases lying between them. The CDR3 protein is CASSSTGRTRTQYF. The CDR3 coding sequence is TGTGCCAGCAGTTCGACAGGGAGGACGAGGACCCAGTACTTC.

This clone was detected only a few times. This chain uses TRBV21-1 with TRBJ2-7; whether TRBD2, the table's D call, matches the DNA was not checked. TRBV21-1 is reported as a pseudogene. The length of the CDR3 is 13 residues. CDR3 nucleotides: TGTGCCAGCAGCAAAGACGGCAGAGGCGAGCAGTACTTC. Its protein is CASSKDGRGEQYF.

The rearrangement uses TRBV27 and TRBJ2-3; TRBD1 agrees at 10 bases. The CDR3 is 16 residues long. V was pared by 6 bases and J by 4 bases, with 10 bases of the junction left unmatched. Germline values: CDR1 MNHEY, CDR2 SMNVEV (reference sequence). The DNA of the CDR3 is TGTGCCAGCAGGAGTCTCGGGACAGGGGAAGCAGATACGCAGTATTTT. The encoded protein is CASRSLGTGEADTQYF.

The rearrangement joins TRBV10-3 to TRBJ1-6, with D hard to call. This CDR3 comprises 14 residues. CDR1 and CDR2 from the germline V gene are ENHRY and SYGVKD. V was cut by 3 bases and J by 8 bases, with 11 bases left in between. CDR3 sequence reads: CAISDEGSYSPLHF. DNA for the CDR3: TGTGCCATCAGTGACGAGGGCTCATATTCACCCCTCCACTTT.

The chain links TRBV28 to TRBJ1-2; 7 bases line up with TRBD1. Germline CDR1 is MDHEN and CDR2 is SYDVKM. J was trimmed by 8 bases and V by 4 bases; bases with no gene match: 7. The CDR3 runs 13 residues. CDR3 amino acids: CASSSGTAKGYTF. The CDR3 nucleotides are TGTGCCAGCAGTTCCGGGACAGCGAAGGGCTACACCTTC.

This rearrangement joins TRBV2 to TRBJ2-3, with 7 bases that match TRBD2. The CDR3 consists of 16 residues. CDR1 and CDR2 (germline): SNHLY, FYNNEI. Trimming removed 7 bases from V and 7 bases from J; junction bases left unmatched: 17. The CDR3 region has the DNA TGTGCCAGCACGGATAACGGGAGGCTACCAAGTAATACGCAGTATTTT. Its translation: CASTDNGRLPSNTQYF.

The chain links TRBV5-4 to TRBJ2-5; 7 nucleotides agree with TRBD1. V was clipped by 4 bases and J by 4 bases; unmatched bases: 7. This CDR3 comprises 14 residues. Per the germline V gene, CDR1 is SGHNT and CDR2 is YYREEE (reference sequence). CDR3 sequence reads: CASSRTGGRETQYF. DNA of the CDR3: TGTGCCAGCAGCCGGACAGGCGGACGAGAGACCCAGTACTTC.

This clone was detected only a few times. The CDR3 DNA reads as TGCGCCAGCAGCCAAGAACCCAGCGGGGTCTCCTACAATGAGCAGTTCTTC. Translation: CASSQEPSGVSYNEQFF. The chain couples TRBV4-1 to TRBJ2-1, with TRBD2 matching over 7 bases. In germline, CDR1 is MGHRA, CDR2 YSYEKL. There are 17 residues in the CDR3. Trimming at V came to 0 bases and at J to 0 bases, leaving 5 bases not matched to a gene.